This T cell receptor beta chain was obtained from a study of blood T cell repertoires in COVID-19 (dated by TCRdb to the early 2020s). Describing the broader study: Samples covering the acute and convalescent phases of COVID-19 were provided by collaborators in the United States, Italy and Spain. Samples were obtained from the ongoing ImmuneRACE study (first 160 participants) and from over 1,000 subjects provided by 6 global collaborators. Deeply sampled blood TCRbeta repertoires from subjects exposed to, actively infected with, or recovered from COVID-19 were included in the dataset. The prospective study material was composed of cDNA or gDNA derived from T cells, B-cell-depleted T cells, or PBMCs. The repertoires were made available in a free public database intended to serve as a resource for research on the immune response to SARS-CoV-2. Where available, HLA class I and class II types were obtained from metadata supplied by the sample provider rather than from assay-based typing. Nearly every sample came with metadata listing a de-identified subject ID, COVID-19 status, age in years and sex. Study-wide findings and limitations: How much clinical and demographic metadata was included differed by source and by participant, and the metadata was provided uncurated.

This clone was picked up one time. Its antigen is not yet known. No much larger clonotype is one base removed from it; base qualities were not supplied. The germline V gene encodes CDR1 KGHSH and CDR2 LQKENI. The CDR3 runs 16 residues from the cysteine to the phenylalanine. Just the 48-base CDR3 DNA is kept, in frame starting at base 1. The germline ends are 17 bases apart after V is trimmed by 6 bases and J by 0 bases. The immunoSEQ Assay, a bias-controlled multiplex PCR, was used to amplify TCRbeta CDR3 regions from genomic DNA. Under the source paper's analysis protocol: Nucleated cell counts per sample were estimated from amplification of reference gene primers within the assay. To quantify the absolute abundance of each unique TCRbeta CDR3 rearrangement, sequence reads were collapsed and filtered. For each sample, productive Simpson clonality was calculated by taking the square root of Simpson's diversity index across productive rearrangements. In TCRdb, the immuneACCESS table is reduced to in-frame sequences with V and J assigned. These tables do not hold every clone; where another copy was compared, an unresolved V gene accounts for under half, and the others remain unexplained. V, J and clone size derive from that table, while D and trimming were established from the DNA sequence. The sample data list fewer than 350,000 clones, and approximately 88% of these were observed just once. The ten most abundant clones make up roughly 6.3% of the sample.

Participants in the prospective study were aged about 18 to 95 years, lived in 20 to 25 United States geographic areas, and enrolled through a virtual design. In the prospective study, participants were assigned to cohorts based on the clinical history participants reported in a screening survey and a study questionnaire. Recovered participants in ImmuneRACE Cohort 3 were defined as having two consecutive negative NP/OP PCR tests, clearance from a healthcare professional, or resolution of symptoms. In the prospective study, whole blood, serum and a nasopharyngeal or oropharyngeal swab were collected from each participant by mobile phlebotomists. Prospective study participants could optionally give additional blood draws and questionnaires over an approximately two-month period. Prospective study blood samples were shipped either frozen or at room temperature before DNA extraction.

The chain uses TRBV18 and TRBJ1-2; TRBD1 is a weak D gene call, 6 bases matching. The sequence derives from a woman between 35 and 50 years old who had recovered from COVID-19. The sample was PBMCs or T cells enriched from blood (not recorded which). The CDR3 region: CASSPVRGGTNYGYTF. The DNA sequence is given as TGTGCCAGCTCGCCCGTGAGGGGGGGCACTAACTATGGCTACACCTTC.